This TCR beta chain was captured in a study of vaccination and CD4 T cells after COVID-19. Study overall: Two of the convalescents were Hispanic, and the group consisted of six males and four females. A CEFX pool, an HIV-1 Nef pool, or else no peptide went into the control cultures. Study-wide points: Convalescent patients had 304 of 307 vaccine-specific clones showing spike mono-reactivity.

This CDR3 contains 13 residues. From germline, CDR1 is DFQATT and CDR2 SNEGSKA (reference sequence). V dropped 4 bases and J dropped 7 bases, with 13 bases sitting between them. This clonotype was seen a handful of times. The target antigen is unknown. At the Johns Hopkins FTIC core, DNA taken from cultured CD4+ T cells was sequenced by way of the Oncomine TCR Beta short-read assay. Each CDR3 protein gets one entry after TCRdb re-called the PCR reads with MiXCR. Of 25,000 to 30,000 distinct CDR3 sequences listed, 41% are singletons. Stated time point: late sampling 161 to 241 days after vaccination in three convalescent patients. The sample's treatment: approximately 11-day PBMC culture with coronavirus spike peptide pools or control peptides (ViraFEST assay). Cell culture was performed with 2.2 million or so PBMCs per well in the presence of about 9.3 IU/ml IL-2 and roughly 9.7 ug/ml peptide pools.

V gene TRBV20-1 combines with J gene TRBJ2-2, with no clear D. This TCR came from a human donor who had recovered from COVID-19. The specimen comprised CD4+ T cells from blood, cultured in vitro, sampled about 7 months after SARS-CoV-2 vaccination. The CDR3 is CSAIENGVGELFF. In nucleotides, the CDR3 is TGCAGTGCTATTGAAAATGGGGTCGGGGAGCTGTTTTTT.